The source of this T cell receptor (beta chain) is a study of identical twins' blood T cells (dated by TCRdb to the early 2010s). Regarding the complete study: Some 51 million Illumina reads were obtained across roughly 12 libraries, comprising six alpha-chain and six beta-chain libraries. The study compared TCR alpha and beta chain repertoires of three pairs of monozygous twins using next-generation sequencing to assess genetic influence on repertoire formation. General study outcomes and caveats: Independent studies were stated to be required to validate the proposed role of the TCRalpha J segment in MHC recognition during thymic selection. Because the twins were reared together, environmental influences could not be ruled out as the explanation for twin similarity. V gene usage was reported to be markedly more similar within twin pairs than between unrelated donors, even among non-selected out-of-frame TCRbeta clonotypes. Among the most abundant TCRbeta clonotypes, more CDR3 sequences were shared by each donor with her twin than with unrelated donors. How many CDR3 clonotypes two donors shared depended mainly on the product of their cloneset sizes, and the twins did not clearly stray from this trend.

The V end loses 6 bases and the J end loses 1 base, and a stretch of 15 bases separates them. Including the terminal cysteine and phenylalanine, the CDR3 comprises 14 residues. The read is trimmed to its CDR3 DNA, 42 bases read in frame from base 1. CDR1 and CDR2 were assigned from the germline V gene (reference sequence) as DFQATT and SNEGSKA. The receptor library was made with 5' RACE. Sequencing was performed on an Illumina Genome Analyzer IIx. RNA-based TCR cDNA libraries were prepared by a previously described protocol with several modifications. To prevent cross-contamination, sample-specific barcodes were added to both ends of each TCR cDNA library during cDNA synthesis and amplification. As for the original processing: Each individual had between about 95,000 and nearly 550,000 identified clonotypes, and each library contained about 2.2 to 4 million CDR3-containing reads. After reads with improper barcode index combinations were thrown out, a cloneset for each library was built using the MiTCR software. While assembling CDR3 clonotypes, MiTCR filtered or rescued low-quality reads and corrected PCR and sequencing errors. Artificial out-of-frame clonotypes were mapped to in-frame sequences, with one indel allowed in the CDR3, and then removed. V and J gene usage similarity between donors was measured as Jensen-Shannon divergence divided by mean entropy. The public reads were quality trimmed at Q25 with fastp and then assembled into clones with MiXCR by TCRdb, keeping productive beta chains. Identical CDR3 proteins give one entry, which carries the most common genes and DNA. The V and J calls were determined by TCRdb, not by the authors. This sample gives a few hundred thousand distinct CDR3 sequences in total; about 28% of them show up just once. The ten largest account for roughly 5.5% of the sample.

Six healthy women forming three monozygous twin pairs were used as donors. All three twin pairs had been reared together and were thought likely to have met the same infectious agents and vaccines. TCR cDNA libraries were prepared from RNA that had been isolated from peripheral blood mononuclear cells. This clonotype was seen a handful of times. The specificity of this receptor is unknown. There are no base qualities to consult, and no much larger clone falls within one base. The rearrangement joined TRBV20-1 to TRBJ1-2, with a weak D call of TRBD1 (5 bases match). The sequence derives from a woman aged 18 to 55 in good health. Sequenced input: PBMCs. The CDR3 region: CSAQTGQLNYGYTF. The sequenced DNA is TGCAGTGCCCAGACGGGGCAGCTTAACTATGGCTACACCTTC.